This TCR beta chain was obtained from a study of technical replicates of blood from several donors. Clones were read by immunoSEQ multiplex PCR, and TCRdb kept only the in-frame ones, dropping some. This sample has 75,000 to 90,000 clones, with 95% found just once. The TCR comes from a human donor in good health. The sequenced sample consisted of T cells isolated from PBMCs.

CDR3 in amino acids: CASSPLGAQGYTF. The CDR3 DNA is TGTGCCAGCAGTCCTCTAGGGGCGCAAGGCTACACCTTC. The chain recombines TRBV7-3 with TRBJ1-2; tentatively, D is TRBD1 (5 bases). CDR1 and CDR2 (germline): SGHTA, FQGTGA. The CDR3 runs 13 residues. Trimming removed 6 bases at V and 8 bases at J, with 16 bases between.